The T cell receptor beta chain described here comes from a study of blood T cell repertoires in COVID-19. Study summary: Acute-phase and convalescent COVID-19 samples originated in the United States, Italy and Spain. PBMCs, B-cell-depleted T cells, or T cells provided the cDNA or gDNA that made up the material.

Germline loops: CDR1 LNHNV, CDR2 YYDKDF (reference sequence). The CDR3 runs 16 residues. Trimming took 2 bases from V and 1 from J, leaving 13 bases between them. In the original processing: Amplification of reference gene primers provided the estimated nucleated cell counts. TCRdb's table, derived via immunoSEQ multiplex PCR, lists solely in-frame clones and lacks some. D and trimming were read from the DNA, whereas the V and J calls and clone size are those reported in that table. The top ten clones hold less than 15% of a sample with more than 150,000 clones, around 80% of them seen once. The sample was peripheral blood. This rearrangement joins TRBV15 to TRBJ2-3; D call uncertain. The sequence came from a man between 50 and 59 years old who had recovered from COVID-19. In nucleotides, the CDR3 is TGTGCCACCAGCAGACCGTCTACGCCTGGCACAGATACGCAGTATTTT. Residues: CATSRPSTPGTDTQYF.